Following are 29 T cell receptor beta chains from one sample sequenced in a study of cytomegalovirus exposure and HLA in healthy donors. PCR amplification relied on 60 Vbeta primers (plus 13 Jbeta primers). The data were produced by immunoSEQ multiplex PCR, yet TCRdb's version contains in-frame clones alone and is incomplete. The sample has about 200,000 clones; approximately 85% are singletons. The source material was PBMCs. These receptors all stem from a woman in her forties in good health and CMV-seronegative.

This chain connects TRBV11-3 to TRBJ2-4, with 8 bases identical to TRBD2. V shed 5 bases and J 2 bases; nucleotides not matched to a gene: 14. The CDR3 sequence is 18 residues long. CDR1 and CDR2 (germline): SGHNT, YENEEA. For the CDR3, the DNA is TGTGCCAGCAGCCGACACTCGGAGCGGGAGTGGTCCAAAAACATTCAGTACTTC. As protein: CASSRHSEREWSKNIQYF.

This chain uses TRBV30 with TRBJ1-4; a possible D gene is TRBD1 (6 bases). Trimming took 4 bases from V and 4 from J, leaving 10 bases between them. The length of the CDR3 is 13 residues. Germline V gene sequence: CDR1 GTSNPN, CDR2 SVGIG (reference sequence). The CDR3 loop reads CAWKGVNNEKLFF. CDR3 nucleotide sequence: TGTGCCTGGAAGGGGGTGAATAATGAAAAACTGTTTTTT.

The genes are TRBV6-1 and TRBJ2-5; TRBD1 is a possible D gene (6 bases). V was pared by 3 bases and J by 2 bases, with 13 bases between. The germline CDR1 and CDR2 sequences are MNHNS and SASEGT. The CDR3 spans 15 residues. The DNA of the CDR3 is TGTGCCAGCAGTGATCCAGGGGAAGTACAAGAGACCCAGTACTTC. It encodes CASSDPGEVQETQYF.

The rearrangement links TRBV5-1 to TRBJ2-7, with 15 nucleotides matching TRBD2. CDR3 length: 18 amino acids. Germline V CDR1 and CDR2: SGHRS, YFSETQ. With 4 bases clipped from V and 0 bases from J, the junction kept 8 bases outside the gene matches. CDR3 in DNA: TGCGCCAGCAGCCCTATGGGGACTAGCGGGAGGTACTCCTACGAGCAGTACTTC. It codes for CASSPMGTSGRYSYEQYF.

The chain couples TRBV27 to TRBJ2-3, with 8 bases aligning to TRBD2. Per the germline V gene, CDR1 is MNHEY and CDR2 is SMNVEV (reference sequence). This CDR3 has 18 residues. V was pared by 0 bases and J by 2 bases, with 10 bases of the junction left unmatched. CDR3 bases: TGTGCCAGCAGTTTATCGGTTCCGGGAGGGGCACACACAGATACGCAGTATTTT. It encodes CASSLSVPGGAHTDTQYF.

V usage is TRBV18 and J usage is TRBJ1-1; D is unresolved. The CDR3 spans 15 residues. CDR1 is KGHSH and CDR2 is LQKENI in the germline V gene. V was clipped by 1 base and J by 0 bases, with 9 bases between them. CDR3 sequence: CASSPRAGVNTEAFF. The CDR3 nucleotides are TGTGCCAGCTCACCACGGGCAGGTGTGAACACTGAAGCTTTCTTT.

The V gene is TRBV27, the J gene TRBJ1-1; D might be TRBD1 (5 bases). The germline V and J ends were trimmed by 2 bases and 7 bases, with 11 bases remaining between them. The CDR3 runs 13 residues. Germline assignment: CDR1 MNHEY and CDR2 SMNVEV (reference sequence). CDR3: CASSLDTGGEAFF. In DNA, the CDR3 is TGTGCCAGCAGTTTAGATACAGGCGGTGAAGCTTTCTTT.

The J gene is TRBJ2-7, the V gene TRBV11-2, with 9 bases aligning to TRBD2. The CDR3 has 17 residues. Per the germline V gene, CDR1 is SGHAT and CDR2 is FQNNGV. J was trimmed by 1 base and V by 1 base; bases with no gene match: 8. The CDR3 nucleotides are TGTGCCAGCAGCTTAGCCCCCAGCGGGAGGTCATCCTACGAGCAGTACTTC. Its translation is CASSLAPSGRSSYEQYF.

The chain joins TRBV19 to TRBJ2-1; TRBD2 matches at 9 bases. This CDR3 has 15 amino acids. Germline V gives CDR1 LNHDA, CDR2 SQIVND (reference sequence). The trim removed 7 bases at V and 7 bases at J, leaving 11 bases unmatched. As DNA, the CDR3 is TGTGCCAGTACCTGGGATAGCGGGAGTCGGAATGAGCAGTTCTTC. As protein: CASTWDSGSRNEQFF.

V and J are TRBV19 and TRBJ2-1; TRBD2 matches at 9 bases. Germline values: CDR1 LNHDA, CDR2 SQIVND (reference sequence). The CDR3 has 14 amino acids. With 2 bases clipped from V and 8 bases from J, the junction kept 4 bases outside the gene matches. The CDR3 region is CASSISRGRDEQFF. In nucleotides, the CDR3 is TGTGCCAGTAGTATATCACGCGGGAGGGATGAGCAGTTCTTC.

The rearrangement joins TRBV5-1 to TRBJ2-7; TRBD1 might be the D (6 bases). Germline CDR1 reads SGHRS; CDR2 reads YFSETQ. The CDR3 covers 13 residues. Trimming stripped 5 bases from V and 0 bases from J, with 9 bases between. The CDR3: CASRNRDSYEQYF. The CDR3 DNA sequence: TGCGCCAGCAGGAACAGGGACTCCTACGAGCAGTACTTC.

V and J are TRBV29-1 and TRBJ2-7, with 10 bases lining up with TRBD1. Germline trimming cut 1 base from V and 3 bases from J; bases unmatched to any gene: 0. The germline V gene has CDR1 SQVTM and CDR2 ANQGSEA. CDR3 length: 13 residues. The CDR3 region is CSVEGTGGYEQYF. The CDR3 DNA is TGCAGCGTTGAAGGGACAGGGGGCTACGAGCAGTACTTC.

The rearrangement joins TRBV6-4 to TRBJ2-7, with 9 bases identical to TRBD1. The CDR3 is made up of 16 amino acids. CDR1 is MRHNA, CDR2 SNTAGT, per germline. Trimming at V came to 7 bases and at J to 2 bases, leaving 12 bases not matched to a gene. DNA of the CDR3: TGTGCCAGCACTGAGCACGGGACAGGGTTGACCTACGAGCAGTACTTC. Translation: CASTEHGTGLTYEQYF.

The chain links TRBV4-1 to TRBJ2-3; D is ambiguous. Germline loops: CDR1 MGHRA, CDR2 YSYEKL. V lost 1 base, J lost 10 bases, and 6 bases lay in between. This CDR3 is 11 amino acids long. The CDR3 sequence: CASSQAQSQYF. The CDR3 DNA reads TGCGCCAGCAGCCAAGCCCAGTCGCAGTATTTT.

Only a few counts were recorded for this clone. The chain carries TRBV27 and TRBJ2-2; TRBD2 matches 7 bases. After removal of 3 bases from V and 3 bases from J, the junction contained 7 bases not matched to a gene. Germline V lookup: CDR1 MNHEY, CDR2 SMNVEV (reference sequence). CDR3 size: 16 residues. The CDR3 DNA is TGTGCCAGCAGTTTCAGGACTAGAACGTACACCGGGGAGCTGTTTTTT. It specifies CASSFRTRTYTGELFF.

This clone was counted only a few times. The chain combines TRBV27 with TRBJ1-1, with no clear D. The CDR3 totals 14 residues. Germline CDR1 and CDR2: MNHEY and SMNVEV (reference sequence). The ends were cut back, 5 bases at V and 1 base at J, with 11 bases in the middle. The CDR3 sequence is CASSPSVSNTEAFF. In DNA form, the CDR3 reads TGTGCCAGCAGTCCGTCCGTTTCGAACACTGAAGCTTTCTTT.

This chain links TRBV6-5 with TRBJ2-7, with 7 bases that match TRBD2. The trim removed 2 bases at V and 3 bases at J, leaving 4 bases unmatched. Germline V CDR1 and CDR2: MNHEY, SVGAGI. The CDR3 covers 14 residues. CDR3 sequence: CASSYEGGNYEQYF. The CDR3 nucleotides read TGTGCCAGCAGTTACGAGGGAGGGAACTACGAGCAGTACTTC.

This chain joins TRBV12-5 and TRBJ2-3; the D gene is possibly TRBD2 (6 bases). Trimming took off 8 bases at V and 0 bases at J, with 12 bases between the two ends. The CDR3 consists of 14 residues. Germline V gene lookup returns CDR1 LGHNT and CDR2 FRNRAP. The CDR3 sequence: CASCWRESTDTQYF. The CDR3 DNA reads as TGTGCTAGTTGCTGGCGGGAAAGCACAGATACGCAGTATTTT.

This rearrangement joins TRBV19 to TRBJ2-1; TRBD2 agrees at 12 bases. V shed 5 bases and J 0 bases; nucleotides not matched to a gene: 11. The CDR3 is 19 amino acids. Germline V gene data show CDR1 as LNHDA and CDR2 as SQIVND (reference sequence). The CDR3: CASSPRTSGITPSYNEQFF. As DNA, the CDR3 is TGTGCCAGTAGTCCAAGGACTAGCGGGATTACGCCCTCCTACAATGAGCAGTTCTTC.

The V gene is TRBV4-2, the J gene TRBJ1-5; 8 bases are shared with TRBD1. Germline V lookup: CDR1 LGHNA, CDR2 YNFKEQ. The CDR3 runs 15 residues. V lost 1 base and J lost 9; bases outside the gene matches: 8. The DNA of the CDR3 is TGTGCCAGCAGCCAAGGGACAGGGAGGACTTGGCCCCAGCATTTT. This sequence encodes CASSQGTGRTWPQHF.

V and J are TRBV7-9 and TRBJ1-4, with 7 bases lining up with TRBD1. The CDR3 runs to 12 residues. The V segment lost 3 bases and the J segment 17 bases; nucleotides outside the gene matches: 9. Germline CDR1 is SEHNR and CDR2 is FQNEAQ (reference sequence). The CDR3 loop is CASSFFPGQIFF. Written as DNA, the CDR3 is TGTGCCAGCAGCTTTTTCCCGGGACAGATCTTTTTT.

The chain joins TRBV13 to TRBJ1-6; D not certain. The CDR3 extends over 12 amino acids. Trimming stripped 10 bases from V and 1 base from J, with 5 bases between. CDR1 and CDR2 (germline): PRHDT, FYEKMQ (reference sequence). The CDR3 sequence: CATQSYNSPLHF. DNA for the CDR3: TGTGCCACCCAATCCTATAATTCACCCCTCCACTTT.

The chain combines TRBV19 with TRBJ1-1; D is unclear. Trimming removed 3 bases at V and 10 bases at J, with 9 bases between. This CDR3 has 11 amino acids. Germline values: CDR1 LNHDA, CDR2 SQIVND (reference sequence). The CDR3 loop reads CASSIGNGAFF. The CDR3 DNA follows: TGTGCCAGTAGTATTGGTAACGGAGCTTTCTTT.

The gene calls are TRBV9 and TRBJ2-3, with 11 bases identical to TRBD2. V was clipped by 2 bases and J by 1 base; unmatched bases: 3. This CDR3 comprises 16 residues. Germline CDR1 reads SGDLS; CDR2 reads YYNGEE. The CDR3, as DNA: TGTGCCAGCAGCGTTGGGACTAGCGGACGCACAGATACGCAGTATTTT. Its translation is CASSVGTSGRTDTQYF.

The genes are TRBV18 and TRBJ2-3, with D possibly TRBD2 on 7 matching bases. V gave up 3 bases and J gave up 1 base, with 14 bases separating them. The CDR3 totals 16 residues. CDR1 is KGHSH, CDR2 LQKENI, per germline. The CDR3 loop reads CASSPPPGGGTDTQYF. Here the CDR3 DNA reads TGTGCCAGCTCACCTCCGCCGGGGGGCGGCACAGATACGCAGTATTTT.

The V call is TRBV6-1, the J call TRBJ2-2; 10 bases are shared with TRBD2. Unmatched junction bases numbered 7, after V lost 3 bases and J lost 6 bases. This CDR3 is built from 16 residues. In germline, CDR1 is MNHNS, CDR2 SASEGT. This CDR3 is CASSDLAGESAGELFF. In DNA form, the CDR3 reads TGTGCCAGCAGTGATCTAGCGGGAGAGTCCGCCGGGGAGCTGTTTTTT.

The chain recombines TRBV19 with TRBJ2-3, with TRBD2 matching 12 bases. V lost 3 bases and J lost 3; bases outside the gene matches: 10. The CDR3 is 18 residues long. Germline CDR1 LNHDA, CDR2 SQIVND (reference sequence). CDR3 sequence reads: CASSIDSTSGRKTDTQYF. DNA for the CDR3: TGTGCCAGTAGTATTGATTCGACTAGCGGGAGAAAGACAGATACGCAGTATTTT.

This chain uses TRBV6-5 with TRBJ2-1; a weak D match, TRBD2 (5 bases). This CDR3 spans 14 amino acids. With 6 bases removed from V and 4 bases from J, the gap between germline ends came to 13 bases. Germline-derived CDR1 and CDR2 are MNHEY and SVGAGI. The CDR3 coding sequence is TGTGCCAGCAGAAATGGAGGAGCATACAATGAGCAGTTCTTC. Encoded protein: CASRNGGAYNEQFF.

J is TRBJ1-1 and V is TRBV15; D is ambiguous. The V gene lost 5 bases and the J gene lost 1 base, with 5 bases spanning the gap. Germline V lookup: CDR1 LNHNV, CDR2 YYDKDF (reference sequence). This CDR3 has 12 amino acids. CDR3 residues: CATSLGNTEAFF. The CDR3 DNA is TGTGCCACCAGCCTAGGGAACACTGAAGCTTTCTTT.